The source of this TCR beta chain is a study of T cells in Graves' hyperthyroidism and ophthalmopathy (dated by TCRdb to between 2018 and 2021). In the study overall: A discovery cohort of roughly 96 patients, approximately 45 with Graves' ophthalmopathy and under 60 with stable Graves' hyperthyroidism, was used to find distinguishing TCR V-J signatures. An independent validation cohort of around 19 hyperthyroidism patients and approximately 16 patients who later progressed to ophthalmopathy tested prospective prediction of ophthalmopathy. For training and testing, the 100 or so patients in the discovery cohort were randomly divided in a 7:3 ratio. The study also compared thyroid tissue and blood T-cell repertoires from about 6 Graves' hyperthyroidism patients. Once sampling was done, hyperthyroidism patients were given methimazole at a starting dose of 30 mg daily, whereas ophthalmopathy patients were given high-dose intravenous methylprednisolone. The paper reports TCR Vbeta CDR3 sequencing of approximately 140 peripheral blood samples: 40 or so ophthalmopathy, roughly 74 hyperthyroidism and around 17 progressor patients.

Stable Graves' hyperthyroidism was defined as no progression to ophthalmopathy during 18 months of follow-up. Hyperthyroidism patients were aged 18 to 65 years and newly diagnosed, with disease duration of less than 2 months. Any patient with an uncontrolled infection, another autoimmune disease, pregnancy or lactation was excluded. Diagnoses were based on clinical symptoms, serum thyroxine and TRAb, thyroid ultrasound and orbital computed tomography. Total RNA was extracted using Trizol reagent, and RNA quality was assessed on an Agilent 2100 Bioanalyzer. The TCR beta CDR3 regions were amplified from the RNA transcripts. A first-round RT-PCR of the TCR CDR3 used the HTBI primer set with the Qiagen OneStep RT-PCR kit. A second multiplex PCR round built the libraries, followed by size selection and purification. The libraries were sequenced on an Illumina HiSeq2000 using paired-end 100 bp reads. On the study's bioinformatics: SOAPnuke was used to process the raw data, removing reads that contained adapters or uncalled bases, had a mean Phred below 15, or lacked an exact match to the constant primer or identifier. COPE v1.2.5 was used to merge high-quality paired reads, and clonotypes were defined as unique nucleotide sequences. MiTCR v1.1 was used to align the clonotypes against IMGT TRBV, TRBD and TRBJ reference segments. The analysis included only V-J combinations with a frequency above 0.0001, which together covered about 99% of the repertoires. The TCS score was defined as the ratio of F50 (clonal expansion) to E x V (chaos), calculated using BLOSUM62-based TCRdist between CDR3 peptides within each V-J. Welch's t-statistics and random forest reduced 500 to 550 V-J features to 13, which were used in a naive Bayes classifier (R e1071). The raw public data were reprocessed by TCRdb itself: fastp quality trimming at Q25, MiXCR clonotype calling, in-frame beta chains only. A single entry per CDR3 protein holds the most common genes and DNA from its merged rows. None of the V and J calls come from the authors' own analysis; TCRdb made them. This sample holds about 540,000 distinct CDR3 sequences; around 45% were observed only once. The ten biggest clones cover about 8.2% of the sample.

This clonotype appeared a few times. Its antigen is not yet known. Per-base qualities were not stored, and no clone one base away is much larger. Trimming takes 6 bases off V and 4 bases off J; junction bases not matched to a gene: 18. Sequences MGHDK (CDR1) and SYGVNS (CDR2) are obtained from the germline V gene. Including the terminal cysteine and phenylalanine, the CDR3 comprises 18 residues. Kept here is only the CDR3 DNA, which spans 54 bases and is read in frame from base 1. Findings and caveats that apply to the study as a whole: Sample size was not statistically predetermined, and blinding of investigators to group allocation was not performed. Most expanded thyroid clonotypes (frequency above 0.001) were also detected in blood, suggesting blood repertoires may reflect thyroid immune responses. In cross-validation, a model built on a 13 V-J signature told ophthalmopathy apart from stable hyperthyroidism with approximately 90% sensitivity and roughly 81% specificity, and in testing the same model reached 80%/75%. In validation, the model predicted progression to ophthalmopathy a median of roughly six months before onset, with 65% to 71% sensitivity and about 72% specificity.

Source material: peripheral blood or thyroid tissue (not recorded which). This clonotype originated in a woman under 30 with Graves' hyperthyroidism. Donor details come from another sample of the same person, matched by shared clones. Here the chain combines TRBV25-1 and TRBJ1-2; 9 junctional bases match TRBD1. Here the CDR3 is given as CASSPQNLPGQGRYGYTF. The DNA reads TGTGCCAGCAGCCCGCAGAACTTACCGGGACAGGGACGCTATGGCTACACCTTC.